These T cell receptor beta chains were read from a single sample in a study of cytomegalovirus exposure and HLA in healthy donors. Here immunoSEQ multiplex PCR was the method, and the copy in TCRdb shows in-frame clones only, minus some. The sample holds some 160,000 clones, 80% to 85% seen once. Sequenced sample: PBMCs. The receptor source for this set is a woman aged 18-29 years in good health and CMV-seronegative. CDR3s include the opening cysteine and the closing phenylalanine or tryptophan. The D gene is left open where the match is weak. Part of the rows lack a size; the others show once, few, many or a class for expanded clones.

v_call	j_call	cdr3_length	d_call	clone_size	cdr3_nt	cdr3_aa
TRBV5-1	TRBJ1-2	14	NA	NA	TGCGCCAGCAGCTTGAGTGCAGGGGACTATGGCTACACCTTC	CASSLSAGDYGYTF
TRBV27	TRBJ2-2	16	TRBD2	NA	TGTGCCAGCAGTACGAATAGGTGGCTAGCGGGCGGGGAGCTGTTTTTT	CASSTNRWLAGGELFF
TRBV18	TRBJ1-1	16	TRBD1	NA	TGTGCCAGCTCATCGGACAGGGTAAAGACGAGGACTGAAGCTTTCTTT	CASSSDRVKTRTEAFF
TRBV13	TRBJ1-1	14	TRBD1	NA	TGTGCCAGCAGCCCTGGGACAGGGGGCGCTGAAGCTTTCTTT	CASSPGTGGAEAFF
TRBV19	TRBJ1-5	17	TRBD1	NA	TGTGCCAGTAGCCCTCAGCTGGGACAGGCATTCCGTCAGCCCCAGCATTTT	CASSPQLGQAFRQPQHF
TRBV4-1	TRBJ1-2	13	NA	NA	TGCGCCAGCAGCCAAGAACAGGCCCGAATCTACACCTTC	CASSQEQARIYTF
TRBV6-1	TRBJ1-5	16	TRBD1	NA	TGTGCCAGCAGTGAAGCTACAGGGGGACGAAGACAGCCCCAGCATTTT	CASSEATGGRRQPQHF
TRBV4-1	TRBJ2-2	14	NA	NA	TGCGCCAGCAGCCCGATAGGAGGGCCCGGGGAGCTGTTTTTT	CASSPIGGPGELFF
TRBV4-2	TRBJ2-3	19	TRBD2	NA	TGTGCCAGCAGCCAAGATTTCGCTAGCGGGGGGAAGGGGACAGATACGCAGTATTTT	CASSQDFASGGKGTDTQYF
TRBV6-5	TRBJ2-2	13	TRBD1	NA	TGTGCCAGCAACAGGGGAGAGGCCGGGGAGCTGTTTTTT	CASNRGEAGELFF
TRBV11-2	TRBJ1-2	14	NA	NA	TGTGCCAGCAGTTTGCAGGAGGGGAACTATGGCTACACCTTC	CASSLQEGNYGYTF
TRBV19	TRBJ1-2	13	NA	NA	TGTGCCAGTAGTATAGTAGAGGGCTATGGCTACACCTTC	CASSIVEGYGYTF
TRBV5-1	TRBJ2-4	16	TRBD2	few	TGCGCCAGCAGCTTGCGGCTAGCGGGGGGGCCCGACATTCAGTACTTC	CASSLRLAGGPDIQYF
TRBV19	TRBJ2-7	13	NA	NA	TGTGCCAGTAGTTTACAGGGCTCCAGCGAGCAGTACTTC	CASSLQGSSEQYF
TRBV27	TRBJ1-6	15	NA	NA	TGTGCCAGCAGTTCGACCGGGACAAGCGGTTCACCCCTCCACTTT	CASSSTGTSGSPLHF
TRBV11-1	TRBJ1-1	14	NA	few	TGTGCCAGCAGCGGGGCTGCGATGGACACTGAAGCTTTCTTT	CASSGAAMDTEAFF
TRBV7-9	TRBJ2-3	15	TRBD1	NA	TGTGCCAGCAGCTTACGACAGGGGCGGACAGATACGCAGTATTTT	CASSLRQGRTDTQYF
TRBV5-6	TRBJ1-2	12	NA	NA	TGTGCCAGCAGTAAAAACAGGGACAGCTACACCTTC	CASSKNRDSYTF
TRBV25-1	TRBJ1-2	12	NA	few	TGTGCCAGCAGTGAACAGTCGTATGGCTACACCTTC	CASSEQSYGYTF
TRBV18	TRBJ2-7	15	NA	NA	TGTGCCAGCTCACGGACAGGGCCGACCGGGGGGGAGCAGTACTTC	CASSRTGPTGGEQYF
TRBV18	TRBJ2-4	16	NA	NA	TGTGCCAGCTCACCGGGTCTGGCAGGGACCAAAAACATTCAGTACTTC	CASSPGLAGTKNIQYF
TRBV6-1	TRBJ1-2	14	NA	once	TGTGCCAGCAATCCCTTGGCCCTTCGGAGAGGCTACACCTTC	CASNPLALRRGYTF
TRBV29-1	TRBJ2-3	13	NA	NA	TGCAGCGTTAGTGAGGGGGGCACAGATACGCAGTATTTT	CSVSEGGTDTQYF
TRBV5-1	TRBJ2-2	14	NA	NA	TGCGCCAGCAGCTTGGGACTCTTCCCCGGGGAGCTGTTTTTT	CASSLGLFPGELFF
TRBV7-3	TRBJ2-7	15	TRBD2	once	TGTGCCGGCAGCTATTCTAGCGGGGGTTCCTACGAGCAGTACTTC	CAGSYSSGGSYEQYF
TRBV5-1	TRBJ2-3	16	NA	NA	TGCGCCAGCAGCTTGCGGGCTAACCCCGGCGGGGATACGCAGTATTTT	CASSLRANPGGDTQYF
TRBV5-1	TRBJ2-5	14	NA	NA	TGCGCCAGCAGCTTGACAGGGAAGGGAGAGACCCAGTACTTC	CASSLTGKGETQYF
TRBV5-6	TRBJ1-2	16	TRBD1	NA	TGTGCCAGCAGCTTCCGAGGACAGGGGGCCTCTGATGGCTACACCTTC	CASSFRGQGASDGYTF
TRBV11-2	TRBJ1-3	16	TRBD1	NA	TGTGCCAGCAGCTGGACTGGGACAGACTCTGGAAACACCATATATTTT	CASSWTGTDSGNTIYF
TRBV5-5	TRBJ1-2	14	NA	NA	TGTGCCAGCACGCCCCCCGGGAATCGGGATGGCTACACCTTC	CASTPPGNRDGYTF
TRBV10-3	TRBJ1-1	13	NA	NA	TGTGCCATCAGTGAGTTCATCAACACTGAAGCTTTCTTT	CAISEFINTEAFF
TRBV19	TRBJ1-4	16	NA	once	TGTGCCAGTAGGGTTATGTCGGGACACCATAATGAAAAACTGTTTTTT	CASRVMSGHHNEKLFF
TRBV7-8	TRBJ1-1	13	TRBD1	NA	TGTGCCAGCTACAAGGCAGGGGGCACTGAAGCTTTCTTT	CASYKAGGTEAFF
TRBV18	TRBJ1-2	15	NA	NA	TGTGCCAGCTCACCCTCCGCACGGGATGGCTATGGCTACACCTTC	CASSPSARDGYGYTF
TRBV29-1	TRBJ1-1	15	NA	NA	TGCAGCGTTGAAAGACAGAGTTACATGAACACTGAAGCTTTCTTT	CSVERQSYMNTEAFF
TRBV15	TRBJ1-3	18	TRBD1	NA	TGTGCCACCAGCAGTGGGGTGGGACAGGGGAGCTCTGGAAACACCATATATTTT	CATSSGVGQGSSGNTIYF
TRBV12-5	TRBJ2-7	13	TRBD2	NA	TGTGCTAGTGGTTTGGATGCGGGGGTTGAGCAGTACTTC	CASGLDAGVEQYF
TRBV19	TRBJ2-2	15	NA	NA	TGTGCCAGTAGTATGGAGGGGATGTGGACCGGGGAGCTGTTTTTT	CASSMEGMWTGELFF
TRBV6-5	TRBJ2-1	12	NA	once	TGTGCCAGCAGAAGACTCAACAATGAGCAGTTCTTC	CASRRLNNEQFF
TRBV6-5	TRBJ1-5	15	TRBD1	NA	TGTGCCAGCAGCCGTGACAGGGCCAGCAATCAGCCCCAGCATTTT	CASSRDRASNQPQHF
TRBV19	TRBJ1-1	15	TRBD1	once	TGTGCCAGTAGTGGGGCAGGGGGCTGGTCGGCTGAAGCTTTCTTT	CASSGAGGWSAEAFF